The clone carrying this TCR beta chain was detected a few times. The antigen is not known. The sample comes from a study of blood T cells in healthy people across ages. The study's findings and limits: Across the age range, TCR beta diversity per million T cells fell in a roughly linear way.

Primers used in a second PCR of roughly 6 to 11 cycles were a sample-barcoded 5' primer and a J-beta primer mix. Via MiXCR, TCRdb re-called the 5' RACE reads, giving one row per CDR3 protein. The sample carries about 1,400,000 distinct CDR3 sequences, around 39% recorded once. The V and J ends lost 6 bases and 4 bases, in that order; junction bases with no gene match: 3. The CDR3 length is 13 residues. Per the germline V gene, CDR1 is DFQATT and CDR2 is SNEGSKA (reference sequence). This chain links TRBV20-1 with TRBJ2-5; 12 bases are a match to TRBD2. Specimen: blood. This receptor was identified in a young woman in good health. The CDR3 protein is CSAQLAGGETQYF. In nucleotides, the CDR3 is TGCAGTGCGCAACTAGCGGGGGGAGAGACCCAGTACTTC.